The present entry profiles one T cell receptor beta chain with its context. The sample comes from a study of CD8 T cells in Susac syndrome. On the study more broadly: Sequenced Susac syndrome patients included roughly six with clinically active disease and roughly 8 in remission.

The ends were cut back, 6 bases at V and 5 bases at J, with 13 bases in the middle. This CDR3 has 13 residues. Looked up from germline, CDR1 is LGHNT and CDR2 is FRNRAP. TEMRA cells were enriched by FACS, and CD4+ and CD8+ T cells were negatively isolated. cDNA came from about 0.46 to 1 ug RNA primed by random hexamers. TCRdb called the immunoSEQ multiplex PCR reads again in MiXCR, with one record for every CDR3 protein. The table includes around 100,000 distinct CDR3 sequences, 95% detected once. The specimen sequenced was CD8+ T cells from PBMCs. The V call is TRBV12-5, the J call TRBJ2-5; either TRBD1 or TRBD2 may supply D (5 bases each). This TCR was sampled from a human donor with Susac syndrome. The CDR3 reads CASGTGTGETQYF. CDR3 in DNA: TGTGCTAGTGGCACCGGGACGGGGGAGACCCAGTACTTC.